Described below is a single T cell receptor (beta chain) sequence and its context. In the original processing: Reference gene primers were amplified, and this amplification served to estimate nucleated cell counts. Libraries were prepared by immunoSEQ multiplex PCR; TCRdb keeps only in-frame clonotypes and omits some of them. That table is the source of V, J and clone size, and D and trimming were worked out from the DNA. In the table there are around 200,000 clones, 80% to 85% of which are singletons. This sample was taken from a study of blood T cell repertoires in COVID-19. The overall study: Acute-phase and convalescent COVID-19 samples originated in the United States, Italy and Spain. Sample material is recorded as cDNA or gDNA derived from T cells, B-cell-depleted T cells, or PBMCs.

V was trimmed by 6 bases and J by 3 bases, leaving 14 bases between them. This CDR3 contains 15 residues. Germline V lookup: CDR1 LNHDA, CDR2 SQIVND (reference sequence). Sequencing used peripheral blood. The TCR sequence derives from a human donor with acute or convalescent COVID-19. The donor label of this sample is uncertain. The chain joins TRBV19 to TRBJ1-4; D may be TRBD1 (6 bases). Here the CDR3 DNA reads TGTGCCAGTAGCGACACAGGGTTATCTAATGAAAAACTGTTTTTT. Protein product: CASSDTGLSNEKLFF.